These 3 T cell receptor beta chains were sequenced from one sample in a study of blood T cell repertoires in COVID-19. The data were produced by immunoSEQ multiplex PCR, yet TCRdb's version contains in-frame clones alone and is incomplete. The data show around 36,000 clones, with about 89% seen just once and roughly 6.1% held by the top ten. Sequenced material: peripheral blood. These receptors came from a human donor in a cohort sampled during active COVID-19.

This clone was observed once. J is TRBJ2-7 and V is TRBV25-1, with a weak D call TRBD1 (6 bases). Between the trimmed V and J ends, which lost 5 bases and 2 bases, there was a span of 13 bases. Germline values: CDR1 MGHDK, CDR2 SYGVNS. The CDR3 consists of 14 residues. In DNA, the CDR3 is TGTGCCAGCAGTTCGGCCGGGACAACCTACGAGCAGTACTTC. It is translated as CASSSAGTTYEQYF.

In its sample, this clone was seen a few times. This chain links TRBV7-9 with TRBJ2-7; D possibly corresponds to TRBD1 (6 bases). Deletions cut 3 bases from V and 6 bases from J, with 12 bases between. This CDR3 is built from 13 residues. Germline V gene data show CDR1 as SEHNR and CDR2 as FQNEAQ (reference sequence). CDR3 nucleotide sequence: TGTGCCAGCAGCTTCCCTACAGGGTTCGAGCAGTACTTC. Protein: CASSFPTGFEQYF.

The V and J genes are TRBV19 and TRBJ1-3; no definite D call. Germline lookup yields CDR1 LNHDA and CDR2 SQIVND (reference sequence). Deletions cut 4 bases from V and 0 bases from J, with 13 bases between. The CDR3 runs 16 residues. In DNA form, the CDR3 reads TGTGCCAGTAGTACCCTCCAGGTACTCTCTGGAAACACCATATATTTT. Translating it yields CASSTLQVLSGNTIYF.